This T cell receptor (beta chain) was observed in a study of shared clonotypes between healthy human individuals. Turning to the study itself: The cohort comprised a couple of women and a few men. Their ages spanned 18 to 49 years. General study findings and limits: Represented diversity, genetic and exposure-history alike, was limited by few donors. The researchers took only blood, and tissue repertoires probably look different.

Remarks on this clone: Its antigen is currently unknown. Within the sample, other DNA sequences also encode this same CDR3.

Measured with immunoSEQ multiplex PCR; TCRdb has only the in-frame clones, and not every one. This table holds about 490,000 clones, 60% to 80% found once. Germline CDR1 reads SGHTA; CDR2 reads FQGNSA. This CDR3 spans 13 amino acids. V was cut by 1 base and J by 4 bases, with 6 bases left in between. Donors had no recently reported acute infections or vaccinations and were HIV-negative. Sequencing was done on a sample of PBMCs. The V call is TRBV7-2, the J call TRBJ2-3, with unresolved D. The receptor was derived from a woman between 40 and 50 years old in good health. Some clones in this sample may be carry-over from other donors' samples. CDR3 loop: CASSLVGADTQYF. Here the CDR3 DNA reads TGTGCCAGCAGCTTAGTTGGGGCAGATACGCAGTATTTT.